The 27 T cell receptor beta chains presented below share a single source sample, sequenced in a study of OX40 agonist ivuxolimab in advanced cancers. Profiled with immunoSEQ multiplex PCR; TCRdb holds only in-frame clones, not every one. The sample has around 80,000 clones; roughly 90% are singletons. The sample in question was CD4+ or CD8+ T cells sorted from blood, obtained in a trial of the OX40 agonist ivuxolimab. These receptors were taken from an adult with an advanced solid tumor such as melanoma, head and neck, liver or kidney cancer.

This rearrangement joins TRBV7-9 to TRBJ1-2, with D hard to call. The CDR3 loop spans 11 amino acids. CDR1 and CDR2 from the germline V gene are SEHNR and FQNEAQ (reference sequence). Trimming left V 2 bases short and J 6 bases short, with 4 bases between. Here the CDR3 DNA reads TGTGCCAGCAGCTTATACGATGGCTACACCTTC. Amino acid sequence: CASSLYDGYTF.

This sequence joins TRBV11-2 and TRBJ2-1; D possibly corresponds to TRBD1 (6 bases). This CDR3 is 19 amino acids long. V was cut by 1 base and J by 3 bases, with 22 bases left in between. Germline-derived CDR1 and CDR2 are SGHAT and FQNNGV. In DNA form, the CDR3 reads TGTGCCAGCAGCTTAGGTCTCGGCGGTCTACAGGGTCTCTACAATGAGCAGTTCTTC. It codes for CASSLGLGGLQGLYNEQFF.

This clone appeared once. The CDR3 loop is CASSLGSGGAGYGYTF. In DNA form, the CDR3 reads TGTGCCAGCAGCTTAGGTTCGGGTGGGGCAGGCTATGGCTACACCTTC. The chain recombines TRBV7-2 with TRBJ1-2; D is perhaps TRBD1 (5 bases). Per germline, CDR1 SGHTA and CDR2 FQGNSA. The CDR3 is 16 amino acids. V lost 1 base to trimming and J lost 4 bases, with 16 bases between them.

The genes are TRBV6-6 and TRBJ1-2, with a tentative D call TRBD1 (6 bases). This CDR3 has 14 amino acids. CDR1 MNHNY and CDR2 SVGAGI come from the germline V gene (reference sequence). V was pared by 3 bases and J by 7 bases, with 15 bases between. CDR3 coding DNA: TGTGCCAGCAGTTATAGGGCAGGGGATTTTGGCTACACCTTC. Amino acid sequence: CASSYRAGDFGYTF.

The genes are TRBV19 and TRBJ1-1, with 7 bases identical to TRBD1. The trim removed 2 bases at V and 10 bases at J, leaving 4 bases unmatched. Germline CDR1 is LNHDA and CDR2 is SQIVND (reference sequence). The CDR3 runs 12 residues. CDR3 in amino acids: CASSITEGAAFF. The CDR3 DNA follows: TGTGCCAGTAGTATAACGGAGGGGGCAGCTTTCTTT.

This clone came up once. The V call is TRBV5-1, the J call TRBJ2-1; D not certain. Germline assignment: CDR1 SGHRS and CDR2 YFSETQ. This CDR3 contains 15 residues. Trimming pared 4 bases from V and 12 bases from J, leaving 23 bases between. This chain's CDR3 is CASSPLEETPPRQFF. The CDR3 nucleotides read TGCGCCAGCAGCCCGCTAGAGGAAACCCCCCCCCGGCAGTTCTTC.

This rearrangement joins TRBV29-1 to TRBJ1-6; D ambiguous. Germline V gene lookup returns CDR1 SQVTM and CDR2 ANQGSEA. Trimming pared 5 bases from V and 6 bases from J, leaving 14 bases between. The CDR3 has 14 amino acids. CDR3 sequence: CSVRQGPGNSPLHF. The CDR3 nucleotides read TGCAGCGTTAGACAAGGACCGGGTAATTCACCCCTCCACTTT.

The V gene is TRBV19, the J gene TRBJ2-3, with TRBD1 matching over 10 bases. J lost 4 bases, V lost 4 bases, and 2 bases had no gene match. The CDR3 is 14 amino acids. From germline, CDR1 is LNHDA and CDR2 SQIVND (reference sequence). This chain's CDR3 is CASSRGQGSDTQYF. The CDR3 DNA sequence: TGTGCCAGTAGTAGGGGACAGGGGTCAGATACGCAGTATTTT.

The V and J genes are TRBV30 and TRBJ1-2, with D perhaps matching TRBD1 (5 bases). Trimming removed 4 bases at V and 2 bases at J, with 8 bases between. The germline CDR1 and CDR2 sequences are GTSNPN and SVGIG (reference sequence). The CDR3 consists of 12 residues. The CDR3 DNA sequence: TGTGCCTGGACAGGGTACAACTATGGCTACACCTTC. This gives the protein CAWTGYNYGYTF.

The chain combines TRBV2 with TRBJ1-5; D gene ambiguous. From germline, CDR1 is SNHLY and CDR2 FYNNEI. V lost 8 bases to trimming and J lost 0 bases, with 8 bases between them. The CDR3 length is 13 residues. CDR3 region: CASGLYSNQPQHF. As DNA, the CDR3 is TGTGCCAGCGGCCTGTATAGCAATCAGCCCCAGCATTTT.

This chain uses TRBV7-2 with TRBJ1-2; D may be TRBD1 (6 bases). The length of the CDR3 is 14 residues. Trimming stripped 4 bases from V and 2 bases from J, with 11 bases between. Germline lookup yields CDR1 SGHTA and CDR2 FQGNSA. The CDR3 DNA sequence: TGTGCCAGCAGCTCACCCCAGGGGAACTATGGCTACACCTTC. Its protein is CASSSPQGNYGYTF.

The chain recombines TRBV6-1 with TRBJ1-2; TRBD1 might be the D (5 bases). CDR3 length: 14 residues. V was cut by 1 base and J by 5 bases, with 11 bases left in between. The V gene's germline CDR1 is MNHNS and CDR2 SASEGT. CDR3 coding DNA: TGTGCCAGCAGTGAAGGTATAGGGGAGTATGGCTACACCTTC. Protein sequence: CASSEGIGEYGYTF.

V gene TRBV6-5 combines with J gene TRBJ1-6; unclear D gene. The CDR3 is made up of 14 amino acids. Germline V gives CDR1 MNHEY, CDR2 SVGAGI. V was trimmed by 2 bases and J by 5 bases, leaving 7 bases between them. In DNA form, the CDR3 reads TGTGCCAGCAGTTACGCGACGGATAATTCACCCCTCCACTTT. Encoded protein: CASSYATDNSPLHF.

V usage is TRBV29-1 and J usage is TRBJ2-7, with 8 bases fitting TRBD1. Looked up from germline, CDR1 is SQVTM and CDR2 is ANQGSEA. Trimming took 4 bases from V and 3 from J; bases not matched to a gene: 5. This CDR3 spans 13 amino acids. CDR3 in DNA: TGCAGCGTTGCCGGGACAGGTATCTACGAGCAGTACTTC. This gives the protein CSVAGTGIYEQYF.

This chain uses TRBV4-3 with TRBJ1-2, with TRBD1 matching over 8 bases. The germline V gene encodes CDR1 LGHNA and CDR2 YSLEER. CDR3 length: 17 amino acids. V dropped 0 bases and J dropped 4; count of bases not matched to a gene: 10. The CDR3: CASSQERDRGELYGYTF. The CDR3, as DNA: TGCGCCAGCAGCCAAGAGCGAGACAGGGGAGAACTCTATGGCTACACCTTC.

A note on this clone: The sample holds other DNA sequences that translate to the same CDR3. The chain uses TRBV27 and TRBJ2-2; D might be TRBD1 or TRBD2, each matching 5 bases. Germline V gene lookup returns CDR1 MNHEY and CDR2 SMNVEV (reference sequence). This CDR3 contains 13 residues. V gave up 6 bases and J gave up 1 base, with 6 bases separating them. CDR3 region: CASRRGNTGELFF. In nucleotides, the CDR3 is TGTGCCAGCAGGAGGGGGAACACCGGGGAGCTGTTTTTT.

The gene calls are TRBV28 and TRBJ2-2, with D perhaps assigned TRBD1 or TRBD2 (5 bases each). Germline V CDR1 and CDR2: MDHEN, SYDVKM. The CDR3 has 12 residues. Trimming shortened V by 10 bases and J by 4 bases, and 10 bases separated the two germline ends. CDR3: CAIRDLTGELFF. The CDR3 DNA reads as TGTGCCATACGGGACCTCACCGGGGAGCTGTTTTTT.

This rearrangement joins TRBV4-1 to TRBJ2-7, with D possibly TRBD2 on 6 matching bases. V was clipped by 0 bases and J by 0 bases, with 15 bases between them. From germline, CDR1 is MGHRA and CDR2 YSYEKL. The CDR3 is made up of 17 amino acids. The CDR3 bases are TGCGCCAGCAGCCAAGATAGGGGCGGACTACTCTCCTACGAGCAGTACTTC. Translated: CASSQDRGGLLSYEQYF.

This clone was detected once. CDR3 DNA sequence: TGTGCCAGCAGTAGTAGGGGATCCGGCTACACCTTC. This sequence encodes CASSSRGSGYTF. The gene calls are TRBV6-5 and TRBJ1-2; D perhaps matches TRBD1 (5 bases). Germline assignment: CDR1 MNHEY and CDR2 SVGAGI. Trimming left V 5 bases short and J 8 bases short, with 12 bases between. The CDR3 is 12 residues long.

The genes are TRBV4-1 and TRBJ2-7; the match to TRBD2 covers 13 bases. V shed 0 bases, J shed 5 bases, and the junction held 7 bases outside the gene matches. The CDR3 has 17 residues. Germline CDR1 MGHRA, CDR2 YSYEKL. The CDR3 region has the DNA TGCGCCAGCAGCCAAGATATCTTCGGACTAGCGGGAGACGAGCAGTACTTC. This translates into CASSQDIFGLAGDEQYF.

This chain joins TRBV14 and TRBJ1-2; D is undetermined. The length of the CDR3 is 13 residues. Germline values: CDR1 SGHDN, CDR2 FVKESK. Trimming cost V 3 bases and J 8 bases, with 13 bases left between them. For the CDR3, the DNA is TGTGCCAGCAGCCAGCGGTTGAGAGGGGGCTACACCTTC. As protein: CASSQRLRGGYTF.

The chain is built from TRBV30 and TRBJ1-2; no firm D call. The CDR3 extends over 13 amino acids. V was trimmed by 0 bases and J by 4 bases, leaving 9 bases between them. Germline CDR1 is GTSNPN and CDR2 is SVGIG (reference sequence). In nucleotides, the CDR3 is TGTGCCTGGAGTGTAGGACTGTCCTATGGCTACACCTTC. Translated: CAWSVGLSYGYTF.

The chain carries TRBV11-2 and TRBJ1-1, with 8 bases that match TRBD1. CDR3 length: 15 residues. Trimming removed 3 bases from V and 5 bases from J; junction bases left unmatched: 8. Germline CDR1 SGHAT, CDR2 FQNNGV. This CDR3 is CASSLTRTGQTEAFF. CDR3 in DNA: TGTGCCAGCAGCTTGACGAGGACAGGGCAAACTGAAGCTTTCTTT. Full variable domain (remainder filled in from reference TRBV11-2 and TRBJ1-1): EAGVAQSPRYKIIEKRQSVAFWCNPISGHATLYWYQQILGQGPKLLIQFQNNGVVDDSQLPKDRFSAERLKGVDSTLKIQPAKLEDSAVYLCASSLTRTGQTEAFFGQGTRLTVV.

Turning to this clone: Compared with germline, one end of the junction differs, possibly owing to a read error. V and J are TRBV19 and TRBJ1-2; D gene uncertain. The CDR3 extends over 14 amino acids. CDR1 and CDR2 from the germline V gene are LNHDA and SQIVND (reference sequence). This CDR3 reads CASNLGSYLYSYTF. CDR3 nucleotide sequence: TGTGCCAGTAACCTAGGGAGTTACCTCTATAGCTACACCTTC.

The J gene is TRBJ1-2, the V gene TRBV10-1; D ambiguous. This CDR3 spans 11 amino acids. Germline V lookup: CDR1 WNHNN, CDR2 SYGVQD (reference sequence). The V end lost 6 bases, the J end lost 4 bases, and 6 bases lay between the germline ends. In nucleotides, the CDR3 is TGCGCCAGCAGAAATTCCTATGGCTACACCTTC. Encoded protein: CASRNSYGYTF.

The CDR3 nucleotides read TGCGCCAGCAGCCAATTAGACAGGGAAGGTGAAGCTTTCTTT. It is translated as CASSQLDREGEAFF. This sequence joins TRBV5-1 and TRBJ1-1; 7 positions agree with TRBD1. Germline CDR1 reads SGHRS; CDR2 reads YFSETQ. Trimming cost V 4 bases and J 7 bases; bases outside gene matches: 10. This CDR3 is 14 amino acids long.

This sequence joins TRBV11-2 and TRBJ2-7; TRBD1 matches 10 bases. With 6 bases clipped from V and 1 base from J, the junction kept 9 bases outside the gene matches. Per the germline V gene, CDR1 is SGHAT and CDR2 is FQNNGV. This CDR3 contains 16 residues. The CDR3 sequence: CASRSPGTGESYEQYF. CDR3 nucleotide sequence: TGTGCCAGCAGATCCCCCGGGACAGGGGAATCCTACGAGCAGTACTTC.